This is a list of T cell receptor beta chains from one sample in a study of cytomegalovirus exposure and HLA in healthy donors. Measured with immunoSEQ multiplex PCR; TCRdb has only the in-frame clones, and not every one. This sample has around 190,000 clones; more than 70% occur once, and the top ten carry 1.5% to 2%. Sample: PBMCs. The source of these receptors is a man aged 35-49 years in good health and CMV-seropositive. Both conserved end residues are part of each CDR3. Each record gives: clone size, D gene, J gene, V gene, CDR3 DNA, CDR3 protein. A D gene is named only where the DNA matches it firmly. The size of a clone is reported for some rows only, either as once, few or many, or as a class for expanded clones.

clone_size: .; d_call: .; j_call: TRBJ1-5; v_call: TRBV5-4; cdr3_nt: TGTGCCAGCAGCTTGGCAGGGGGCAATCAGCCCCAGCATTTT; cdr3_aa: CASSLAGGNQPQHF
clone_size: .; d_call: .; j_call: TRBJ2-7; v_call: TRBV27; cdr3_nt: TGTGCCAGCAGTTTATCAGGGGACTACGAGCAGTACTTC; cdr3_aa: CASSLSGDYEQYF
clone_size: .; d_call: .; j_call: TRBJ1-3; v_call: TRBV11-2; cdr3_nt: TGTGCCAGCAGCTTAGTAGTGGGAAACACCATATATTTT; cdr3_aa: CASSLVVGNTIYF
clone_size: .; d_call: TRBD2; j_call: TRBJ2-7; v_call: TRBV5-4; cdr3_nt: TGTGCCAGCAGCCCTAGCGGGAGGAGCCGGGAGCAGTACTTC; cdr3_aa: CASSPSGRSREQYF
clone_size: few; d_call: .; j_call: TRBJ1-3; v_call: TRBV5-6; cdr3_nt: TGTGCCAGCAGCTTGACAGTATCTGGAAACACCATATATTTT; cdr3_aa: CASSLTVSGNTIYF
clone_size: few; d_call: TRBD1; j_call: TRBJ1-1; v_call: TRBV6-5; cdr3_nt: TGTGCCAGCAGTTACGGGGACAGGGGGGGCACTGAAGCTTTCTTT; cdr3_aa: CASSYGDRGGTEAFF
clone_size: .; d_call: .; j_call: TRBJ2-7; v_call: TRBV7-2; cdr3_nt: TGTGCCAGCAGCTCCAACCCCGGTAACGAGCAGTACTTC; cdr3_aa: CASSSNPGNEQYF
clone_size: .; d_call: TRBD1; j_call: TRBJ1-2; v_call: TRBV6-1; cdr3_nt: TGTGCCAGCAGTCAGACAGGGGAAAGGATCTATGGCTACACCTTC; cdr3_aa: CASSQTGERIYGYTF
clone_size: .; d_call: .; j_call: TRBJ1-6; v_call: TRBV18; cdr3_nt: TGTGCCAGCTCACCATGGGAGGGATTGGATTCACCCCTCCACTTT; cdr3_aa: CASSPWEGLDSPLHF
clone_size: .; d_call: TRBD1; j_call: TRBJ1-2; v_call: TRBV30; cdr3_nt: TGTGCCTGGGCCGGCGTGACAGGGAATGGCTACACCTTC; cdr3_aa: CAWAGVTGNGYTF
clone_size: once; d_call: TRBD1; j_call: TRBJ2-3; v_call: TRBV25-1; cdr3_nt: TGTGCCAGCAGTGTTTCGGGACAGGGGATTGATACGCAGTATTTT; cdr3_aa: CASSVSGQGIDTQYF
clone_size: .; d_call: TRBD1; j_call: TRBJ2-7; v_call: TRBV7-9; cdr3_nt: TGTGCCAGCAGCTCGCCGACCGGGACAGGGGATCGGGAGCAGTACTTC; cdr3_aa: CASSSPTGTGDREQYF
clone_size: .; d_call: .; j_call: TRBJ1-1; v_call: TRBV25-1; cdr3_nt: TGTGCCAGCAGTGAATTCATCCCAGCTCTAGGGAACACTGAAGCTTTCTTT; cdr3_aa: CASSEFIPALGNTEAFF
clone_size: .; d_call: TRBD1; j_call: TRBJ1-2; v_call: TRBV28; cdr3_nt: TGTGCCAGCAGTTTATCCCGGGACAGGGGGGACGGCTACACCTTC; cdr3_aa: CASSLSRDRGDGYTF
clone_size: .; d_call: .; j_call: TRBJ2-2; v_call: TRBV29-1; cdr3_nt: TGCAGCGGCTTGACAGGCCCCGGGGAGCTGTTTTTT; cdr3_aa: CSGLTGPGELFF
clone_size: .; d_call: .; j_call: TRBJ2-7; v_call: TRBV9; cdr3_nt: TGTGCCAGCAGCGCACGCAGGGACATGAGCTCCTACGAGCAGTACTTC; cdr3_aa: CASSARRDMSSYEQYF
clone_size: once; d_call: TRBD1; j_call: TRBJ2-1; v_call: TRBV25-1; cdr3_nt: TGTGCCAGCAGTGACAGGGGGTTTACCTACAATGAGCAGTTCTTC; cdr3_aa: CASSDRGFTYNEQFF
clone_size: .; d_call: TRBD2; j_call: TRBJ2-5; v_call: TRBV5-1; cdr3_nt: TGCGCCAGCAGCTCGGGACTAGCGGGAGACCCCTTTTTAGAGACCCAGTACTTC; cdr3_aa: CASSSGLAGDPFLETQYF
clone_size: .; d_call: TRBD1; j_call: TRBJ2-5; v_call: TRBV7-6; cdr3_nt: TGTGCCAGCGTCCGAGGGACAGCGATGGTAGAGACCCAGTACTTC; cdr3_aa: CASVRGTAMVETQYF
clone_size: .; d_call: .; j_call: TRBJ2-6; v_call: TRBV7-9; cdr3_nt: TGTGCCAGCAGCTTAGGGACATATGGGGCCAACGTCCTGACTTTC; cdr3_aa: CASSLGTYGANVLTF
clone_size: .; d_call: TRBD2; j_call: TRBJ2-7; v_call: TRBV5-5; cdr3_nt: TGTGCCAGCAGCTCCCATAGCGGGAGCAACTACGAGCAGTACTTC; cdr3_aa: CASSSHSGSNYEQYF
clone_size: .; d_call: TRBD1; j_call: TRBJ2-1; v_call: TRBV4-1; cdr3_nt: TGCGCCAGCAGCCTCCGACAGGGCTCCTACAATGAGCAGTTCTTC; cdr3_aa: CASSLRQGSYNEQFF
clone_size: .; d_call: .; j_call: TRBJ2-7; v_call: TRBV27; cdr3_nt: TGTGCCAGCACCCGCCCAGGGATGTACGAGCAGTACTTC; cdr3_aa: CASTRPGMYEQYF
clone_size: .; d_call: .; j_call: TRBJ1-1; v_call: TRBV18; cdr3_nt: TGTGCCAGCTCACCAGGGCAACTGAACACTGAAGCTTTCTTT; cdr3_aa: CASSPGQLNTEAFF
clone_size: .; d_call: .; j_call: TRBJ1-4; v_call: TRBV2; cdr3_nt: TGTGCCGGGAGAGGGGGTAGAGGGGAAAAACTGTTTTTT; cdr3_aa: CAGRGGRGEKLFF
clone_size: few; d_call: TRBD1; j_call: TRBJ1-1; v_call: TRBV25-1; cdr3_nt: TGTGCCAGCAGTGAATTCGACAGGGTCACTGAAGCTTTCTTT; cdr3_aa: CASSEFDRVTEAFF
clone_size: few; d_call: .; j_call: TRBJ2-7; v_call: TRBV7-9; cdr3_nt: TGTTCCAGCAGCTTATCATCCAGGGGAAGGGAGCAGTACTTC; cdr3_aa: CSSSLSSRGREQYF
clone_size: few; d_call: .; j_call: TRBJ2-7; v_call: TRBV2; cdr3_nt: TGTGCCAGCAGTGAGGAGGGTCGGGGACCCGAGCAGTACTTC; cdr3_aa: CASSEEGRGPEQYF
clone_size: .; d_call: TRBD1; j_call: TRBJ2-6; v_call: TRBV25-1; cdr3_nt: TGTGCCAGCAGTGTGGGGACAGGTGGGGCCAACGTCCTGACTTTC; cdr3_aa: CASSVGTGGANVLTF
clone_size: .; d_call: TRBD1; j_call: TRBJ2-2; v_call: TRBV7-2; cdr3_nt: TGTGCCAGCAGGTCCCCGCCTGGGACAGCCAACACCGGGGAGCTGTTTTTT; cdr3_aa: CASRSPPGTANTGELFF
clone_size: .; d_call: .; j_call: TRBJ2-7; v_call: TRBV25-1; cdr3_nt: TGTGCCAGCAGTGAATATACAGGAGGGGAGCAATCCTACGAGCAGTACTTC; cdr3_aa: CASSEYTGGEQSYEQYF
clone_size: .; d_call: TRBD2; j_call: TRBJ2-1; v_call: TRBV7-6; cdr3_nt: TGTGCCAGCAGCCCCCTAGAGCGGGACGATGAGCAGTTCTTC; cdr3_aa: CASSPLERDDEQFF
clone_size: .; d_call: .; j_call: TRBJ2-6; v_call: TRBV30; cdr3_nt: TGTGCTACAACCCAGGCTGGGGCCAACGTCCTGACTTTC; cdr3_aa: CATTQAGANVLTF
clone_size: .; d_call: TRBD1; j_call: TRBJ2-3; v_call: TRBV5-4; cdr3_nt: TGTGCCAGCAGCATGCCAGAGGGACAGGGGGCAGATACGCAGTATTTT; cdr3_aa: CASSMPEGQGADTQYF
clone_size: few; d_call: TRBD1; j_call: TRBJ1-2; v_call: TRBV29-1; cdr3_nt: TGCAGCGTCCGGGACAGGGATACGAAATATGGCTACACCTTC; cdr3_aa: CSVRDRDTKYGYTF
clone_size: once; d_call: .; j_call: TRBJ2-4; v_call: TRBV4-1; cdr3_nt: TGCGCCAGCAGCCAACAATCGGGGAGGGCCAAAAACATTCAGTACTTC; cdr3_aa: CASSQQSGRAKNIQYF
clone_size: .; d_call: TRBD1; j_call: TRBJ2-1; v_call: TRBV19; cdr3_nt: TGTGCCAGTAGACAAGGGACAGGGGACTACAATGAGCAGTTCTTC; cdr3_aa: CASRQGTGDYNEQFF
clone_size: .; d_call: .; j_call: TRBJ2-2; v_call: TRBV7-2; cdr3_nt: TGTGCCAGCAGCCAAAGGCGGGGAGGCGGGGAGCTGTTTTTT; cdr3_aa: CASSQRRGGGELFF
clone_size: few; d_call: TRBD1; j_call: TRBJ1-1; v_call: TRBV5-1; cdr3_nt: TGCGCCAGCAGAGGTGGCAGGGGGCAATATAACACTGAAGCTTTCTTT; cdr3_aa: CASRGGRGQYNTEAFF
clone_size: once; d_call: .; j_call: TRBJ1-2; v_call: TRBV11-2; cdr3_nt: TGTGCCAGCAGCTTGGGGGGTTTGGGCGGCTACACCTTC; cdr3_aa: CASSLGGLGGYTF
clone_size: once; d_call: TRBD2; j_call: TRBJ2-7; v_call: TRBV7-9; cdr3_nt: TGTGCCAGCAGCTTAATATGGGGGGGAAGAAGCTCCTACGAGCAGTACTTC; cdr3_aa: CASSLIWGGRSSYEQYF
clone_size: .; d_call: .; j_call: TRBJ2-7; v_call: TRBV11-2; cdr3_nt: TGTGCCAGCAGCCCCCGGTCGGTAGCGGACTACGAGCAGTACTTC; cdr3_aa: CASSPRSVADYEQYF
clone_size: .; d_call: TRBD2; j_call: TRBJ2-3; v_call: TRBV5-1; cdr3_nt: TGCGCCAGCAGCTTTCGACTAGCGGGAGGTGCAGATACGCAGTATTTT; cdr3_aa: CASSFRLAGGADTQYF
clone_size: .; d_call: .; j_call: TRBJ1-2; v_call: TRBV7-9; cdr3_nt: TGTGCCAGCAGCTCGACGGAGGGCTTTTTCTATGGCTACACCTTC; cdr3_aa: CASSSTEGFFYGYTF